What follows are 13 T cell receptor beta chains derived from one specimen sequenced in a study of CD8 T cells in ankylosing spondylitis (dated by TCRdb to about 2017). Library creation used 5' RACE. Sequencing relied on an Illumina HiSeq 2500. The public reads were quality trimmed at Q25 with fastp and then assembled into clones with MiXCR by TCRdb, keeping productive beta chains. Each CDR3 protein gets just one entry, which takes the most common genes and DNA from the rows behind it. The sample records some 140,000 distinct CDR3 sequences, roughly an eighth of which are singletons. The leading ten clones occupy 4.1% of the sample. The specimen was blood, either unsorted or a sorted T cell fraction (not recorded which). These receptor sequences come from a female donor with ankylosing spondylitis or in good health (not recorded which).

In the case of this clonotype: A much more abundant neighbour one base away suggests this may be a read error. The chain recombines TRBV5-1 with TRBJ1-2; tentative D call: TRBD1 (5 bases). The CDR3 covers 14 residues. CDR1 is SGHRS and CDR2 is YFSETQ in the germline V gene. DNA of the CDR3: TGCGCCAGCACCCGAAATGGGGCTAACTATGGCCACACCTTC. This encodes CASTRNGANYGHTF. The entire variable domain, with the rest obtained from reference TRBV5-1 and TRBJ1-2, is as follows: KAGVTQTPRYLIKTRGQQVTLSCSPISGHRSVSWYQQTPGQGLQFLFEYFSETQRNKGNFPGRFSGRQFSNSRSEMNVSTLELGDSALYLCASTRNGANYGHTFGSGTRLTVV.

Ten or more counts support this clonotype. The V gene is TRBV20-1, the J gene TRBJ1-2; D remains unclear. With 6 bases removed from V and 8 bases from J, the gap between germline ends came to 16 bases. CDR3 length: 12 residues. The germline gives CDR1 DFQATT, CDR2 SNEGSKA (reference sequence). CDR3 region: CSAPTPPWGYTF. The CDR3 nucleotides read TGCAGTGCCCCAACCCCCCCGTGGGGCTACACCTTC.

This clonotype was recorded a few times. The DNA for the CDR3 is TGCAGTGCTGGCGTCGGGGTCGGGCAGTCCCAGCATTTT. Its translation is CSAGVGVGQSQHF. The rearrangement joins TRBV20-1 to TRBJ1-5, with no clear D. CDR1 is DFQATT, CDR2 SNEGSKA, per germline (reference sequence). V lost 5 bases and J lost 11, with 19 bases in between. The CDR3 spans 13 residues.

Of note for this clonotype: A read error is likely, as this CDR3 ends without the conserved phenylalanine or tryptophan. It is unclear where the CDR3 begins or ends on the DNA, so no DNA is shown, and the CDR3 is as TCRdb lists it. This CDR3 is CASSGPRQGQPQHS. The chain couples TRBV2 to TRBJ1-5; the DNA was not used to check the table's D call, TRBD1. CDR1 and CDR2 from the germline V gene are SNHLY and FYNNEI. The CDR3 comprises 14 residues, both ends counted.

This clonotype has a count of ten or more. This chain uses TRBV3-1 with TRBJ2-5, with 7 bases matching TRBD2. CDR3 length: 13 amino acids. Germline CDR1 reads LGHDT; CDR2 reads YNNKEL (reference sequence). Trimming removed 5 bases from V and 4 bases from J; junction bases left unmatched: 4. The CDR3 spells CASSGSGAETQYF. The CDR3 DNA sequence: TGTGCCAGCAGCGGAAGCGGGGCAGAGACCCAGTACTTC.

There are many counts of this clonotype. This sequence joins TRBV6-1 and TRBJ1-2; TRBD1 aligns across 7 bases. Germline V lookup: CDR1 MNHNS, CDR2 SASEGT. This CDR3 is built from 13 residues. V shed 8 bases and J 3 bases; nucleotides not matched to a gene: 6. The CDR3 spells CASSRDRDYGYTF. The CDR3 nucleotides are TGTGCCAGCTCCCGGGACAGAGACTATGGCTACACCTTC.

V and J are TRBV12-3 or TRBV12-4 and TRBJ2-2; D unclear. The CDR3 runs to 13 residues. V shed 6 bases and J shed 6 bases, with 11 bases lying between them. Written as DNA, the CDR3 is TGTGCCAGCAGCTGGGCACAGCCCGGGGAGCTGTTTTTT. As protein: CASSWAQPGELFF.

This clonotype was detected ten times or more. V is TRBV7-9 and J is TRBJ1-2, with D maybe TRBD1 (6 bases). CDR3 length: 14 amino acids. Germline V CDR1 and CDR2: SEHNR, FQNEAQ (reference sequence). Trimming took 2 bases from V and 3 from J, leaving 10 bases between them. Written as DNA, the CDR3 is TGTGCCAGCAGCTTACAGGGGCCCTACTATGGCTACACCTTC. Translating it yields CASSLQGPYYGYTF.

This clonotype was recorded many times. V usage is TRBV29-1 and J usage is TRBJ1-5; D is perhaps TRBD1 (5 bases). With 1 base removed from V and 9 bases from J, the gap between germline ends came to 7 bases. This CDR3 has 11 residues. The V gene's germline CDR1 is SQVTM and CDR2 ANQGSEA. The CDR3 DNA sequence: TGCAGCGTTGAAGGCGACAGGCCCCAGCATTTT. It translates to CSVEGDRPQHF.

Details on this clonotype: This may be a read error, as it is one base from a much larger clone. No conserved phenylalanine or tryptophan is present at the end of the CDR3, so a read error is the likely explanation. CDR3 protein: CSARPGPRYEQFY. DNA for the CDR3: TGCAGTGCGAGGCCGGGACCTAGATATGAGCAGTTCTAC. The V gene is TRBV20-1, the J gene TRBJ2-1; D possibly uses TRBD1 or TRBD2 (5 bases each). Trimming pared 6 bases from V and 8 bases from J, leaving 17 bases between. Germline V gene lookup returns CDR1 DFQATT and CDR2 SNEGSKA (reference sequence). The CDR3 is made up of 13 amino acids.

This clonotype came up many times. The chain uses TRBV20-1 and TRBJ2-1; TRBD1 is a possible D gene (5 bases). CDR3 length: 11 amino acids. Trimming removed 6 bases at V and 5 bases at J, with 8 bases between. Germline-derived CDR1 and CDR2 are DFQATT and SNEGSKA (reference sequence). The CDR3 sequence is CSALGDNEQFF. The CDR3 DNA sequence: TGCAGTGCCCTAGGGGACAATGAGCAGTTCTTC.

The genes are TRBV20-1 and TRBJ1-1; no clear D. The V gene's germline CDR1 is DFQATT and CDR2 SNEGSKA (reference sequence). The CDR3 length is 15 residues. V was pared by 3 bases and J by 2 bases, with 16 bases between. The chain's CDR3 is CSASALGRANTEAFF. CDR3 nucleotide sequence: TGCAGTGCTAGCGCCCTCGGAAGGGCAAACACTGAAGCTTTCTTT.

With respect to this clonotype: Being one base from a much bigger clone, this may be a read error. CDR3 DNA: TGTGCCAGCAGTCCGACGACGGGGACCCAAGAGACCCAGTACTTC. Its translation: CASSPTTGTQETQYF. J is TRBJ2-5 and V is TRBV28; D is tentatively TRBD1 or TRBD2 (5 bases each). The CDR3 has 15 residues. V was shortened by 5 bases and J by 1 base, with 14 bases between the two germline ends. CDR1 and CDR2 from the germline V gene are MDHEN and SYDVKM.